This T cell receptor beta chain was captured by sequencing in a study of radiotherapy plus CTLA-4 blockade in lung cancer. On the study more broadly: Overall, 18% of patients showed an objective response, while roughly 28% attained disease control.

The count of this clone is one. Libraries were prepared by immunoSEQ multiplex PCR; TCRdb keeps only in-frame clonotypes and omits some of them. The data contain tens of thousands of clones, approximately 80% of them seen just once; the ten biggest clones take up around 2.5%. This CDR3 comprises 17 residues. After removal of 0 bases from V and 2 bases from J, the junction contained 9 bases not matched to a gene. Germline values: CDR1 SGHTA, CDR2 FQGNSA. The clonotype comes from a human donor with non-small cell lung cancer whose response to radiotherapy plus ipilimumab could not be evaluated. The chain links TRBV7-2 to TRBJ1-2, with 7 bases fitting TRBD1. Sequences were derived from peripheral blood, sampled from a patient treated with radiotherapy plus ipilimumab. The chain's CDR3 is CASSLATGTVDNYGYTF. The CDR3 DNA sequence: TGTGCCAGCAGCTTAGCCACCGGGACAGTAGACAACTATGGCTACACCTTC.